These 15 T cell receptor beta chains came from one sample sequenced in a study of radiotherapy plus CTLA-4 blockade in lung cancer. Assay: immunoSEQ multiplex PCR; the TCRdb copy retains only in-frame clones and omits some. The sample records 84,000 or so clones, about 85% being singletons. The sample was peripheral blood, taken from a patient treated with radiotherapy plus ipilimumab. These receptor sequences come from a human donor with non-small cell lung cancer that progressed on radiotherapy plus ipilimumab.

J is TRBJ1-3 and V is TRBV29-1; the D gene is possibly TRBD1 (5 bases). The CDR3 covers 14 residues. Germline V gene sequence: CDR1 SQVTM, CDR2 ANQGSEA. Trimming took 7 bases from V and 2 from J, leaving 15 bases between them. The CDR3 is CSANRGGTGNTIYF. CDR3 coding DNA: TGCAGCGCAAACCGGGGCGGCACTGGAAACACCATATATTTT.

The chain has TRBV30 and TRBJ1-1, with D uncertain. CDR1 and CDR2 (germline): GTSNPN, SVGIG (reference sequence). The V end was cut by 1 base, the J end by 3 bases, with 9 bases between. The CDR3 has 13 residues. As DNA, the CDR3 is TGTGCCTGGAGTGGGAACTCCGACACTGAAGCTTTCTTT. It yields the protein CAWSGNSDTEAFF.

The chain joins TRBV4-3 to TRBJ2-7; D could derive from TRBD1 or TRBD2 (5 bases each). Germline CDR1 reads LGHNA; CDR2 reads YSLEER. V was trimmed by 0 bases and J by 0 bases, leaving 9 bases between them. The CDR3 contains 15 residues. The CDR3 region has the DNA TGCGCCAGCAGCCAAGAATCAGGGAGCTCCTACGAGCAGTACTTC. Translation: CASSQESGSSYEQYF.

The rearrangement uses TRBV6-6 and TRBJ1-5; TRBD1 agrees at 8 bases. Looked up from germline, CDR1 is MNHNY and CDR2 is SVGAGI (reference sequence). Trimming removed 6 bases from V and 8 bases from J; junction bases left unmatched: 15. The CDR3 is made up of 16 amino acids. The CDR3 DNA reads TGTGCCAGCAGCTCCGGACAGGGTGTCTCCGGGGAGCCCCAGCATTTT. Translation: CASSSGQGVSGEPQHF.

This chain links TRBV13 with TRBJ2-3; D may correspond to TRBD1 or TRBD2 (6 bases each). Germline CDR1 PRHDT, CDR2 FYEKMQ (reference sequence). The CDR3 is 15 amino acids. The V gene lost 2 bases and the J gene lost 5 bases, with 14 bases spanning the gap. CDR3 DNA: TGTGCCAGCAGCTTACTACGGGGGCTAGTAGATACGCAGTATTTT. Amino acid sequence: CASSLLRGLVDTQYF.

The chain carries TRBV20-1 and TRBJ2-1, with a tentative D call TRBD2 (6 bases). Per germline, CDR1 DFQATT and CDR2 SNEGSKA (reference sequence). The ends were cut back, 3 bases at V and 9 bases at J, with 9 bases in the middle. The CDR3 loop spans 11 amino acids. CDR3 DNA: TGCAGTGCTAGGCGGGACCGTGAGCAGTTCTTC. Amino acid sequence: CSARRDREQFF.

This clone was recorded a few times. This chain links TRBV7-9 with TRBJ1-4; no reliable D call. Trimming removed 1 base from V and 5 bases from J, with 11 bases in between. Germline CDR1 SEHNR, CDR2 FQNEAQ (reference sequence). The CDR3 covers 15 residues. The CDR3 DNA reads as TGTGCCAGCAGCTTAGGAACGGTCCTAAATGAAAAACTGTTTTTT. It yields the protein CASSLGTVLNEKLFF. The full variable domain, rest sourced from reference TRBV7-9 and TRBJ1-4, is DTGVSQNPRHKITKRGQNVTFRCDPISEHNRLYWYRQTLGQGPEFLTYFQNEAQLEKSRLLSDRFSAERPKGSFSTLEIQRTEQGDSAMYLCASSLGTVLNEKLFFGSGTQLSVL.

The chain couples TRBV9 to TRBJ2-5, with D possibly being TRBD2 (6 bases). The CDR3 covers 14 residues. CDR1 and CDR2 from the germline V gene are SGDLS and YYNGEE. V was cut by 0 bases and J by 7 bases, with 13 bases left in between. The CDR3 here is CASSVDSVGGTQYF. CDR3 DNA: TGTGCCAGCAGCGTAGACAGTGTCGGGGGGACCCAGTACTTC.

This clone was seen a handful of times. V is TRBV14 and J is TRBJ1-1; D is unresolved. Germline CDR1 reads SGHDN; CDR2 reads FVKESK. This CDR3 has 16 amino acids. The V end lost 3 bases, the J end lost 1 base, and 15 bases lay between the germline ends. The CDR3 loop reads CASSHPTASRNTEAFF. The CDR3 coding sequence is TGTGCCAGCAGCCACCCGACGGCTTCGCGGAACACTGAAGCTTTCTTT.

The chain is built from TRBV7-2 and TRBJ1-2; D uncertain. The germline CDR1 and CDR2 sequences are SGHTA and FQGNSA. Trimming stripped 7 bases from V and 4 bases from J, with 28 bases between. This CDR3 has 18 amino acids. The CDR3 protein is CASTPREVQAVLGYGYTF. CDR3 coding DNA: TGTGCCAGCACCCCCCGAGAGGTGCAGGCAGTTTTGGGCTATGGCTACACCTTC.

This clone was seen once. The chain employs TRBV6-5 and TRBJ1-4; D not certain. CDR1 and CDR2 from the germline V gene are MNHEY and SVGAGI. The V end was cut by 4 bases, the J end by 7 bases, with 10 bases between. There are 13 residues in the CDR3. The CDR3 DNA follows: TGTGCCAGCAGTTCCCCGGGGATTGAAAAACTGTTTTTT. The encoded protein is CASSSPGIEKLFF.

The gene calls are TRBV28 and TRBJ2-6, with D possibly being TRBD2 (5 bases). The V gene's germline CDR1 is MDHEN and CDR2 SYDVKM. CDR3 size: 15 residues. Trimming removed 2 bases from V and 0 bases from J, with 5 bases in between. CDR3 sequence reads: CASSLGGSGANVLTF. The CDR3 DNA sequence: TGTGCCAGCAGTTTAGGAGGCTCTGGGGCCAACGTCCTGACTTTC.

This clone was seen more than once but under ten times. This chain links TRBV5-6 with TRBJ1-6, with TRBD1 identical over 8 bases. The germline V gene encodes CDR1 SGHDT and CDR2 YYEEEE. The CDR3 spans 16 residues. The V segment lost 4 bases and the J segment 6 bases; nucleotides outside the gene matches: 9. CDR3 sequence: CASSPSRTGFNSPLHF. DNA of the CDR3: TGTGCCAGCAGCCCGAGCCGGACAGGGTTTAATTCACCCCTCCACTTT.

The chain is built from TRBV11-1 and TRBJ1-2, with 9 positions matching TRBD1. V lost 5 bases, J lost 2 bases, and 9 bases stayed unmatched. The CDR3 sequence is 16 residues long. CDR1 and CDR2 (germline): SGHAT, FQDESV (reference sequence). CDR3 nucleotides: TGTGCCAGCAGCACCAGGACAGGGGTTCGGAACTATGGCTACACCTTC. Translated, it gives CASSTRTGVRNYGYTF. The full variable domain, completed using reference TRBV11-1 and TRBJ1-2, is EAEVAQSPRYKITEKSQAVAFWCDPISGHATLYWYRQILGQGPELLVQFQDESVVDDSQLPKDRFSAERLKGVDSTLKIQPAELGDSAMYLCASSTRTGVRNYGYTFGSGTRLTVV.

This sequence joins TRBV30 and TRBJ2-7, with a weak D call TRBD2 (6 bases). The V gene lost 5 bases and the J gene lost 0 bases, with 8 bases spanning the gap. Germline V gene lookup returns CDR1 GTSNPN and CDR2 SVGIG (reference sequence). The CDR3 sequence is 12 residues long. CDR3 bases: TGTGCCTGGGCGCGGGGCTCCTACGAGCAGTACTTC. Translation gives CAWARGSYEQYF.